Listed here is a single T cell receptor beta chain. The antigen this receptor binds is unknown. Qualities for individual bases were not recorded, and no much larger clone is one base off. The sample is drawn from a study of shared clonotypes between healthy human individuals (dated by TCRdb to the early 2020s). Regarding the complete study: Three men and a couple of women, aged 18 to 49 years, made up the cohort. To estimate repertoire size and how much clonotypes are shared between individuals, the study performed deep sequencing of blood TCR repertoires from a handful of healthy adults. To increase sequencing depth and limit assay-specific biases, TCR repertoire library preparation and sequencing were carried out by different laboratories using diverse techniques. Between about 0.8 and 9 billion PBMCs per donor were obtained by leukapheresis. What the study reported, not specific to this receptor: Because the study included a small number of donors, the genetic and exposure-history diversity represented was limited. Pairwise subsampling led to the expectation that sequencing depth would affect the degree of clonotype sharing among donors. Only blood was sampled, and tissue TCR repertoires likely differ from those in blood.

Taken from cysteine to phenylalanine, the CDR3 has 12 residues. The only DNA kept is the CDR3, 36 bases in frame from the first base. Looking up the germline V gene (reference sequence) yields CDR1 MNHNY and CDR2 SVGAGI. At the junction V is shortened by 7 bases and J by 6 bases, with 9 bases in between. TCR CDR3 regions were amplified from genomic DNA by multiplex PCR using the deep immunoSEQ assay. Genomic DNA extracted from each cell subset was distributed evenly over all wells of several immunoSEQ 96-well plates, and each plate served as one replicate. For unsorted PBMC, roughly 330 ng genomic DNA, equal to approximately 30,000 T cell genomes, was loaded into each replicate PCR. Ten immunoSEQ deep assay plates were used to sequence the unsorted PBMC genomic DNA. Purified libraries were measured with a Qubit 3.0 fluorometer, size-checked on a Bioanalyzer 2100, and measured again with the KAPA Library Quantification kit. A separate single-read 150-cycle Illumina NextSeq 550 flow cell was used to sequence each immunoSEQ 96-well plate. The authors processed their data as follows. Because the immunoSEQ output included only junctional sequences and no quality scores, the filtering could not be the same as the filtering used for full-length reads. Sequences were annotated with PyIR, a Python wrapper for IgBLAST v1.9, and V/J genes and CDR3 were assigned using IMGT germline references. Reads were removed for weak V/J assignments (E-value above 1e-6), missing CDR3, stop codons, out-of-frame junctions, or ambiguous translated residues. A V3J clonotype was defined by an identical inferred V gene, J gene, and CDR3 amino acid sequence. The percentage overlap between two repertoires was calculated by dividing the number of shared unique clonotypes by the size of the smaller repertoire. Richness of each repertoire was evaluated using RTK rarefaction, the Chao1 estimator, and Recon v2.1 estimates of unobserved clonotypes. TCRdb obtained this table from immuneACCESS and retained in-frame rearrangements with V and J assigned. These tables miss some clones; where compared with another copy, unresolved V genes account for less than half of the shortfall, and the remainder is unexplained. That table furnishes V, J and clone size, whereas the DNA furnished D and trimming. A total of about half a million clones appear in this sample, more than 65% of them only once. About an eighth of the sample comes from the top ten.

Donors were healthy HIV-negative adults with no recently reported acute infections or vaccinations. Only Caucasian adults living in Nashville, Tennessee, USA were represented among the donors. For unsorted samples, 100 million or so PBMCs were counted, and genomic DNA was extracted using the QIAamp DNA Blood Mini kit. Blood was obtained by leukapheresis, after which PBMCs were separated by Ficoll-Histopaque density gradient centrifugation and cryopreserved in liquid nitrogen vapor phase. The TCR was taken from a woman aged 40 to 49 in good health. Some clones in this sample may be carry-over from other donors' samples. The V and J genes are TRBV6-6 and TRBJ2-2, with the D gene too uncertain to name. Sequencing was carried out using PBMCs. The sequenced DNA is TGTGCCAGCACCACCCCACCCGGGGAGCTGTTTTTT. This translates into CASTTPPGELFF.